This section outlines one T cell receptor beta chain sequence together with its context. TCRdb's table, derived via immunoSEQ multiplex PCR, lists solely in-frame clones and lacks some. The data contain about 81,000 clones, approximately 96% of them singletons. The entry originates in a study of technical replicates of blood from several donors. The CDR3 is made up of 13 amino acids. The V end lost 2 bases, the J end lost 3 bases, and 8 bases lay between the germline ends. The germline CDR1 and CDR2 sequences are MDHEN and SYDVKM. The specimen was T cells isolated from PBMCs. This receptor was identified in a human donor in good health. This chain joins TRBV28 and TRBJ2-7, with D hard to call. CDR3 sequence (DNA): TGTGCCAGCAGTTTACTTGAACTCTACGAGCAGTACTTC. This codes for CASSLLELYEQYF.